This T cell receptor beta chain was documented in a study of cytomegalovirus exposure and HLA in healthy donors. 13 Jbeta primers and 60 Vbeta primers were used for the PCR. Assay used: immunoSEQ multiplex PCR; TCRdb lists only in-frame clones, some missing. The table records about 97,000 clones, 75% to 85% of them present only once. Sequencing input: PBMCs. This TCR was sampled from a male donor in good health and CMV-seropositive.

The DNA for the CDR3 is TGTGCCAGCTCACTTGGGACAGGGTCGAACACTGAAGCTTTCTTT. It specifies CASSLGTGSNTEAFF. The chain employs TRBV18 and TRBJ1-1, with 9 bases identical to TRBD1. Germline assignment: CDR1 KGHSH and CDR2 LQKENI. With 4 bases clipped from V and 1 base from J, the junction kept 4 bases outside the gene matches. CDR3 length: 15 amino acids.